These 29 T cell receptor beta chains originate from one sample sequenced in a study of shared T cell receptors in the human thymus. Method: immunoSEQ multiplex PCR; TCRdb's copy keeps in-frame clones and lacks some. Of over 65,000 clones detected, 90% to 95% appear once; the ten largest clones hold about 0.03%. Sequencing input: thymocytes. The receptors originated from a human donor.

The gene calls are TRBV4-2 and TRBJ2-5; 8 positions match TRBD2. Germline-derived CDR1 and CDR2 are LGHNA and YNFKEQ. CDR3 size: 18 residues. V trimming: 6 bases; J trimming: 3 bases; junction bases outside the gene matches: 18. CDR3: CASSLKAVLGTREETQYF. CDR3 coding DNA: TGTGCCAGCAGTCTCAAGGCTGTACTGGGGACTAGGGAAGAGACCCAGTACTTC.

The CDR3 here is CASRSSRNTEAFF. DNA for the CDR3: TGTGCCAGTCGCTCCTCAAGGAACACTGAAGCTTTCTTT. The chain joins TRBV19 to TRBJ1-1; D ambiguous. Trimming pared 8 bases from V and 1 base from J, leaving 11 bases between. From germline, CDR1 is LNHDA and CDR2 SQIVND (reference sequence). The CDR3 runs 13 residues.

The rearrangement links TRBV18 to TRBJ2-7; a possible D gene is TRBD1 (6 bases). V was clipped by 3 bases and J by 0 bases, with 15 bases between them. Per germline, CDR1 KGHSH and CDR2 LQKENI. The CDR3 length is 16 residues. The CDR3 protein is CASSPLTGPSSYEQYF. DNA for the CDR3: TGTGCCAGCTCACCGCTGACAGGACCGAGCTCCTACGAGCAGTACTTC.

CDR3 in DNA: TGTGCCAGCAGCTTATTCAGGACCTCAAATAATTCACCCCTCCACTTT. Its protein product is CASSLFRTSNNSPLHF. This chain joins TRBV7-9 and TRBJ1-6; the D is unclear. The V end lost 2 bases, the J end lost 5 bases, and 13 bases lay between the germline ends. The CDR3 is 16 residues long. Germline CDR1 and CDR2: SEHNR and FQNEAQ (reference sequence).

The genes are TRBV19 and TRBJ2-1, with D possibly being TRBD1 (6 bases). The length of the CDR3 is 15 residues. V lost 6 bases and J lost 3, with 15 bases in between. Germline values: CDR1 LNHDA, CDR2 SQIVND (reference sequence). CDR3 loop: CASSSGHPLYNEQFF. In nucleotides, the CDR3 is TGTGCCAGTAGCTCGGGACATCCCCTCTACAATGAGCAGTTCTTC.

The chain combines TRBV28 with TRBJ2-7; 9 nucleotides agree with TRBD1. The V gene end was trimmed by 6 bases and the J gene end by 3 bases; junction bases not matched to a gene: 12. Germline CDR1 reads MDHEN; CDR2 reads SYDVKM. This CDR3 is built from 16 residues. CDR3 amino acids: CASSVPPGQGNYEQYF. For the CDR3, the DNA is TGTGCCAGCAGCGTACCACCGGGACAGGGAAACTACGAGCAGTACTTC.

The rearrangement joins TRBV15 to TRBJ2-3; TRBD2 is a possible D gene (6 bases). Between the trimmed V and J ends, which lost 3 bases and 0 bases, there was a span of 10 bases. The CDR3 spans 15 residues. The V gene's germline CDR1 is LNHNV and CDR2 YYDKDF (reference sequence). The CDR3 spells CATSSREVSTDTQYF. The CDR3 nucleotides are TGTGCCACCAGCAGCAGGGAGGTGAGCACAGATACGCAGTATTTT.

This chain uses TRBV4-1 with TRBJ1-5; D is ambiguous. Germline V CDR1 and CDR2: MGHRA, YSYEKL. CDR3 length: 14 residues. Trimming stripped 5 bases from V and 3 bases from J, with 11 bases between. The CDR3, as DNA: TGCGCCAGCAGCTCGAGCGGTTTCAATCAGCCCCAGCATTTT. Translation: CASSSSGFNQPQHF.

The chain couples TRBV19 to TRBJ2-2, with 8 bases that match TRBD1. This CDR3 comprises 21 residues. Germline-derived CDR1 and CDR2 are LNHDA and SQIVND (reference sequence). The V gene end was trimmed by 2 bases and the J gene end by 0 bases; junction bases not matched to a gene: 17. DNA of the CDR3: TGTGCCAGTAGTATAAGGGGAGAGGACAGGGCTGTTTATTCGAACACCGGGGAGCTGTTTTTT. Residues: CASSIRGEDRAVYSNTGELFF.

This rearrangement joins TRBV19 to TRBJ1-4; 10 bases map to TRBD1. V lost 5 bases to trimming and J lost 7 bases; unmatched junction nucleotides: 25. Germline CDR1 LNHDA, CDR2 SQIVND (reference sequence). The CDR3 length is 21 residues. Written as DNA, the CDR3 is TGTGCCAGTAGTGAAACCGCCGGGACAGGGGAGGAATTTGTTTTTAGTGAAAAACTGTTTTTT. This translates into CASSETAGTGEEFVFSEKLFF. The entire variable domain, with the rest obtained from reference TRBV19 and TRBJ1-4, is as follows: DGGITQSPKYLFRKEGQNVTLSCEQNLNHDAMYWYRQDPGQGLRLIYYSQIVNDFQKGDIAEGYSVSREKKESFPLTVTSAQKNPTAFYLCASSETAGTGEEFVFSEKLFFGSGTQLSVL.

A word on this clone: Germline and junction disagree at one end, which may indicate a read error. V gene TRBV28 combines with J gene TRBJ1-2, with D possibly matching TRBD1 (6 bases). The CDR3 consists of 14 residues. Germline-derived CDR1 and CDR2 are MDHEN and SYDVKM. The chain's CDR3 is CASSLTTGGYGHTF. Written as DNA, the CDR3 is TGTGCCAGCAGTTTAACGACAGGCGGCTATGGCCACACCTTC.

The rearrangement joins TRBV19 to TRBJ2-7; 9 positions agree with TRBD2. This CDR3 has 16 amino acids. Germline CDR1 and CDR2: LNHDA and SQIVND (reference sequence). J gave up 1 base and V 7 bases, and 11 bases lay outside the gene matches. CDR3 sequence reads: CASKKRGAEDSYEQYF. The DNA for the CDR3 is TGTGCCAGTAAGAAGCGGGGGGCCGAGGATTCCTACGAGCAGTACTTC.

The chain links TRBV4-3 to TRBJ1-5; no clear D gene. The CDR3 sequence is 14 residues long. Trimming stripped 1 base from V and 4 bases from J, with 8 bases between. Germline V gene lookup returns CDR1 LGHNA and CDR2 YSLEER. The CDR3 sequence is CASSQVASNQPQHF. As DNA, the CDR3 is TGCGCCAGCAGCCAAGTCGCCTCAAATCAGCCCCAGCATTTT.

CDR3 region: CATLAFGNYGYTF. The CDR3 nucleotides are TGTGCCACACTGGCGTTCGGGAACTATGGCTACACCTTC. The chain joins TRBV10-3 to TRBJ1-2; the D is unclear. The CDR3 contains 13 residues. Germline V gene data show CDR1 as ENHRY and CDR2 as SYGVKD. V gave up 10 bases and J gave up 2 bases, with 14 bases separating them.

This clone has only one observation. V is TRBV19 and J is TRBJ1-1, with D unclear. The V and J ends lost 7 bases and 11 bases respectively, with 17 bases between them. This CDR3 is 12 amino acids long. The V gene's germline CDR1 is LNHDA and CDR2 SQIVND (reference sequence). For the CDR3, the DNA is TGTGCCAGTACATCGTCAAGAGAAACGGCTTTCTTT. This codes for CASTSSRETAFF.

The chain links TRBV9 to TRBJ1-2; 7 positions match TRBD1. V was clipped by 3 bases and J by 8 bases; unmatched bases: 7. Germline V gives CDR1 SGDLS, CDR2 YYNGEE. This CDR3 has 13 residues. This CDR3 is CASSGDSKAGYTF. For the CDR3, the DNA is TGTGCCAGCAGCGGGGACAGTAAGGCGGGCTACACCTTC.

The chain recombines TRBV10-3 with TRBJ2-3; D might be TRBD1 (5 bases). CDR3 length equals 14 residues. V shed 6 bases and J shed 3 bases, with 13 bases lying between them. The germline gives CDR1 ENHRY, CDR2 SYGVKD. For the CDR3, the DNA is TGTGCCATCAGGGGGCCGTTGGCAACAGATACGCAGTATTTT. It specifies CAIRGPLATDTQYF.

The rearrangement joins TRBV19 to TRBJ2-6; D remains unclear. This CDR3 has 12 amino acids. CDR1 and CDR2 (germline): LNHDA, SQIVND (reference sequence). V lost 7 bases and J lost 4, with 5 bases in between. The CDR3 nucleotides read TGTGCCAGTAACTCAGGGGCCAACGTCCTGACTTTC. This encodes CASNSGANVLTF.

This chain uses TRBV28 with TRBJ1-1; D might be TRBD1 (5 bases). V was cut by 3 bases and J by 0 bases, with 20 bases left in between. This CDR3 is 18 amino acids long. The germline gives CDR1 MDHEN, CDR2 SYDVKM. CDR3 amino acids: CASSFPPDRGEMNTEAFF. As DNA, the CDR3 is TGTGCCAGCAGTTTCCCCCCGGATAGGGGAGAAATGAACACTGAAGCTTTCTTT.

The chain employs TRBV6-6 and TRBJ2-7; 7 bases agree with TRBD1. V was pared by 6 bases and J by 3 bases, with 2 bases of the junction left unmatched. Per the germline V gene, CDR1 is MNHNY and CDR2 is SVGAGI (reference sequence). The length of the CDR3 is 12 residues. The CDR3 DNA reads TGTGCCAGCAGGACAGGGAACTACGAGCAGTACTTC. As protein: CASRTGNYEQYF.

The chain employs TRBV4-2 and TRBJ2-3, with D tentatively TRBD2 (5 bases). The V end was cut by 3 bases, the J end by 2 bases, with 9 bases between. CDR3 length equals 14 residues. Per germline, CDR1 LGHNA and CDR2 YNFKEQ. The CDR3 is CASSHGDYTDTQYF. The CDR3 DNA sequence: TGTGCCAGCAGCCACGGAGACTACACAGATACGCAGTATTTT.

In its sample, this clone was seen a few times. The chain couples TRBV7-9 to TRBJ1-6, with D hard to call. Between the trimmed V and J ends, which lost 7 bases and 0 bases, there was a span of 7 bases. Germline values: CDR1 SEHNR, CDR2 FQNEAQ (reference sequence). CDR3 length: 14 amino acids. CDR3 sequence reads: CASKRSSYNSPLHF. CDR3 coding DNA: TGTGCCAGCAAGCGGAGCTCCTATAATTCACCCCTCCACTTT.

This chain links TRBV5-1 with TRBJ1-1; 7 positions agree with TRBD1. CDR3 length: 15 amino acids. Unmatched junction bases numbered 5, after V lost 0 bases and J lost 3 bases. Per germline, CDR1 SGHRS and CDR2 YFSETQ. The CDR3 region is CASSLEGQAYTEAFF. In DNA form, the CDR3 reads TGCGCCAGCAGCTTGGAAGGACAGGCGTACACTGAAGCTTTCTTT.

This chain connects TRBV5-6 to TRBJ2-1; no clear D. The CDR3 runs to 16 residues. Trimming took 4 bases from V and 5 from J, leaving 19 bases between them. Germline V CDR1 and CDR2: SGHDT, YYEEEE. CDR3 loop: CASSPISSRPDNEQFF. CDR3 DNA sequence: TGTGCCAGCAGCCCGATCAGTTCGCGCCCCGACAATGAGCAGTTCTTC.

The gene calls are TRBV11-1 and TRBJ1-1; possible D gene TRBD1, 5 bases. In germline, CDR1 is SGHAT, CDR2 FQDESV (reference sequence). The CDR3 loop spans 14 amino acids. V lost 3 bases and J lost 4, with 12 bases in between. Here the CDR3 reads CASSFGAVVTEAFF. The CDR3 region has the DNA TGTGCCAGCAGCTTTGGGGCCGTGGTCACTGAAGCTTTCTTT.

This clone was seen just once. The chain joins TRBV4-1 to TRBJ2-7; 9 positions match TRBD2. The length of the CDR3 is 18 residues. Looked up from germline, CDR1 is MGHRA and CDR2 is YSYEKL. The ends lost 5 bases at V and 1 base at J; junction bases unmatched: 15. For the CDR3, the DNA is TGCGCCAGCAGCAAGCGGGTAAGCGGGACTAGCTTTTCCTACGAGCAGTACTTC. Protein sequence: CASSKRVSGTSFSYEQYF.

The V gene is TRBV5-4, the J gene TRBJ2-2; 7 positions match TRBD2. Germline V CDR1 and CDR2: SGHNT, YYREEE (reference sequence). The CDR3 sequence is 17 residues long. After removal of 0 bases from V and 2 bases from J, the junction contained 7 bases not matched to a gene. In DNA form, the CDR3 reads TGTGCCAGCAGCTTGGATTATCTAGCGGAAAACACCGGGGAGCTGTTTTTT. It is translated as CASSLDYLAENTGELFF. Combining the CDR3 with reference TRBV5-4 and TRBJ2-2 gives the whole variable domain ETGVTQSPTHLIKTRGQQVTLRCSSQSGHNTVSWYQQALGQGPQFIFQYYREEENGRGNFPPRFSGLQFPNYSSELNVNALELDDSALYLCASSLDYLAENTGELFFGEGSRLTVL.

V usage is TRBV7-9 and J usage is TRBJ1-1, with D uncertain. This CDR3 comprises 17 residues. The germline V and J ends were trimmed by 1 base and 2 bases, with 17 bases remaining between them. Germline V CDR1 and CDR2: SEHNR, FQNEAQ (reference sequence). The CDR3: CASSLGSALWGNTEAFF. As DNA, the CDR3 is TGTGCCAGCAGCTTAGGGTCTGCTCTTTGGGGAAACACTGAAGCTTTCTTT.

This chain connects TRBV30 to TRBJ2-5, with D maybe TRBD2 (5 bases). The CDR3 is 12 residues long. The germline CDR1 and CDR2 sequences are GTSNPN and SVGIG (reference sequence). V shed 8 bases and J shed 3 bases, with 13 bases lying between them. The DNA of the CDR3 is TGTGCCGGAGGCGAAACAGAAGAGACCCAGTACTTC. Amino acids: CAGGETEETQYF.